The T cell receptor beta chain described here comes from a study of response to subunit inactivated influenza vaccine. General observations from the study: T cells newly recruited by each seasonal influenza vaccination are few, the authors suggested.

In TCRdb, the RT-PCR reads were re-called with MiXCR into one record per CDR3 protein. This sample yields 800,000 to 1,000,000 distinct CDR3 sequences, of which around 20% are seen a single time; roughly a tenth belongs to the top ten. In the case of this clonotype: Its antigen is not identified.

There are 15 residues in the CDR3. J was trimmed by 8 bases and V by 5 bases; bases with no gene match: 11. The germline V gene encodes CDR1 SEHNR and CDR2 FQNEAQ (reference sequence). The input for sequencing was PBMCs from blood, taken around 5 days after vaccination. This sequence was found in a man aged 45 to 65 who received an inactivated influenza vaccine. This chain joins TRBV7-9 and TRBJ1-4; 7 bases fit TRBD1. CDR3 region: CASSREGARTEKLFF. Here the CDR3 DNA reads TGTGCCAGCAGCCGAGAGGGGGCTCGTACGGAAAAACTGTTTTTT.